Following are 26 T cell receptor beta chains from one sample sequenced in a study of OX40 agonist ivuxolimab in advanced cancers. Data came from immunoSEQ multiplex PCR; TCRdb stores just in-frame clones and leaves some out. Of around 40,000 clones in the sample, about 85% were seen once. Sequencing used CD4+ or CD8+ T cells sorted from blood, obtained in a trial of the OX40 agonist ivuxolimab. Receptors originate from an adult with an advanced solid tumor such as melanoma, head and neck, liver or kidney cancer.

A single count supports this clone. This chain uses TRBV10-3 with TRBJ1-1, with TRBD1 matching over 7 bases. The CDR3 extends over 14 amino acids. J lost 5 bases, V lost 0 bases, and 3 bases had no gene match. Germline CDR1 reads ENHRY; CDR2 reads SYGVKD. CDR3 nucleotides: TGTGCCATCAGTGAGTCAAAACAGGGGACTGAAGCTTTCTTT. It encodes CAISESKQGTEAFF.

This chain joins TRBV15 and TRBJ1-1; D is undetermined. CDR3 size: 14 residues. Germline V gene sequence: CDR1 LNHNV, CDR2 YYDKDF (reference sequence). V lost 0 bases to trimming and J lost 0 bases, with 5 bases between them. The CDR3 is CATSRDQMNTEAFF. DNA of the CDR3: TGTGCCACCAGCAGAGATCAAATGAACACTGAAGCTTTCTTT.

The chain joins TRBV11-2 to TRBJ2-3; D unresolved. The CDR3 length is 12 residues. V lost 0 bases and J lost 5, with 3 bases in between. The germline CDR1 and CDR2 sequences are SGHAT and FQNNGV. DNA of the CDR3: TGTGCCAGCAGCTTAGACCGAGATACGCAGTATTTT. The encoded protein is CASSLDRDTQYF.

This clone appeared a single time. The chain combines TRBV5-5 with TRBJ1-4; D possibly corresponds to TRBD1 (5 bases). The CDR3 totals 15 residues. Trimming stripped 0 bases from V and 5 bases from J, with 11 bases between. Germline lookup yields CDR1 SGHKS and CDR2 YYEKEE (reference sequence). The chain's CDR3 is CASSLARQPNEKLFF. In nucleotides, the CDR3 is TGTGCCAGCAGCTTGGCGCGACAGCCAAATGAAAAACTGTTTTTT.

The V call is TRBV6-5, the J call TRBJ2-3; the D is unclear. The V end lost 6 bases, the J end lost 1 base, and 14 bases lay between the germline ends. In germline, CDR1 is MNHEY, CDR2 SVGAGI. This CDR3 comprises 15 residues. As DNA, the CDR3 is TGTGCCAGCAGATCCGACCCCCCCCGCACAGATACGCAGTATTTT. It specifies CASRSDPPRTDTQYF.

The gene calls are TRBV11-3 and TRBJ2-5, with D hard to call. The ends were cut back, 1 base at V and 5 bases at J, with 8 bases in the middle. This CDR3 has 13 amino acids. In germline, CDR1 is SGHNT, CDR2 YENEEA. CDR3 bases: TGTGCCAGCAGCTTAGTGAAAGGGGAGACCCAGTACTTC. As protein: CASSLVKGETQYF.

CDR3: CASSLGQIATDTQYF. The CDR3 DNA reads TGTGCCAGCAGCTTAGGACAGATAGCCACAGATACGCAGTATTTT. The V and J genes are TRBV7-6 and TRBJ2-3, with TRBD1 as a possible D gene (5 bases). The CDR3 has 15 residues. V lost 1 base, J lost 2 bases, and 10 bases lay in between. The germline gives CDR1 SGHVS, CDR2 FNYEAQ.

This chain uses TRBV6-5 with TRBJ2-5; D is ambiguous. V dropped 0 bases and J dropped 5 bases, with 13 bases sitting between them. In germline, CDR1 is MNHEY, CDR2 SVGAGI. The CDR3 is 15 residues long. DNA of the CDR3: TGTGCCAGCAGTTACTCGATGTCCATACCGGAGACCCAGTACTTC. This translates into CASSYSMSIPETQYF.

The CDR3 protein is CASSQDRETQYF. CDR3 in DNA: TGCGCCAGCAGCCAAGATCGGGAGACCCAGTACTTC. The chain recombines TRBV4-1 with TRBJ2-5; D gene uncertain. Germline V gives CDR1 MGHRA, CDR2 YSYEKL. Trimming stripped 0 bases from V and 5 bases from J, with 4 bases between. This CDR3 spans 12 amino acids.

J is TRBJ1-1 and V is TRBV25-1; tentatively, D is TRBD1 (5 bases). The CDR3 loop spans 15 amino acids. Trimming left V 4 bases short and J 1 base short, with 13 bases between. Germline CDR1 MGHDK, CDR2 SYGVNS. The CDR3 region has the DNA TGTGCCAGCAGTGGAATCGACAGCCCGAACACTGAAGCTTTCTTT. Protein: CASSGIDSPNTEAFF. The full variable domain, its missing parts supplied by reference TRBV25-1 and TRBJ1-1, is EADIYQTPRYLVIGTGKKITLECSQTMGHDKMYWYQQDPGMELHLIHYSYGVNSTEKGDLSSESTVSRIRTEHFPLTLESARPSHTSQYLCASSGIDSPNTEAFFGQGTRLTVV.

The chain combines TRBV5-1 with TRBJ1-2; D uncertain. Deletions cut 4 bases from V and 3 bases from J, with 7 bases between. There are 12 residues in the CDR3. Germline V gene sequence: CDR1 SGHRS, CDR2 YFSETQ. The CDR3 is CASSAGYYGYTF. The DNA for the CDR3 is TGCGCCAGCAGCGCCGGATACTATGGCTACACCTTC. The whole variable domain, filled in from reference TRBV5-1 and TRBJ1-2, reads KAGVTQTPRYLIKTRGQQVTLSCSPISGHRSVSWYQQTPGQGLQFLFEYFSETQRNKGNFPGRFSGRQFSNSRSEMNVSTLELGDSALYLCASSAGYYGYTFGSGTRLTVV.

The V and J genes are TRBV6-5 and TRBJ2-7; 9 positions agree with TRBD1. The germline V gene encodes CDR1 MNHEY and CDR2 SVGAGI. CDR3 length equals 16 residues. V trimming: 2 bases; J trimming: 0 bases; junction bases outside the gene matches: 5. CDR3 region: CASSYGGTGNSYEQYF. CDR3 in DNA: TGTGCCAGCAGTTACGGGGGGACAGGGAACTCCTACGAGCAGTACTTC.

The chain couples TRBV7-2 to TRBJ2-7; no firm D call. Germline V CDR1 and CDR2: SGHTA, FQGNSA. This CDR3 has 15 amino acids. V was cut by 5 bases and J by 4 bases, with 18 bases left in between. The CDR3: CASSPNPSGSYEQYF. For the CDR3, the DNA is TGTGCCAGCAGCCCCAATCCCTCCGGGTCTTACGAGCAGTACTTC.

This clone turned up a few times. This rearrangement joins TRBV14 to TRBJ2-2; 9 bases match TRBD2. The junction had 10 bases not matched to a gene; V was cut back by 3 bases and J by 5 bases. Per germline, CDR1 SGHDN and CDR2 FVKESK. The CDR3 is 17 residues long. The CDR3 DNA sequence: TGTGCCAGCAGCCACCTAGTCGGCGGGAGGGGTACCGGGGAGCTGTTTTTT. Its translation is CASSHLVGGRGTGELFF. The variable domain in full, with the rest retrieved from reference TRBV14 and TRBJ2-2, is EAGVTQFPSHSVIEKGQTVTLRCDPISGHDNLYWYRRVMGKEIKFLLHFVKESKQDESGMPNNRFLAERTGGTYSTLKVQPAELEDSGVYFCASSHLVGGRGTGELFFGEGSRLTVL.

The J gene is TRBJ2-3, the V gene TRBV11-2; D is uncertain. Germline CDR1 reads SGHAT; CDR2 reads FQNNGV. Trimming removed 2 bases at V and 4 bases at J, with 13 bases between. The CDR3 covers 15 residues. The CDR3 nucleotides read TGTGCCAGCAGCTTAACCCCCTCTAGTGCAGATACGCAGTATTTT. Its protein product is CASSLTPSSADTQYF.

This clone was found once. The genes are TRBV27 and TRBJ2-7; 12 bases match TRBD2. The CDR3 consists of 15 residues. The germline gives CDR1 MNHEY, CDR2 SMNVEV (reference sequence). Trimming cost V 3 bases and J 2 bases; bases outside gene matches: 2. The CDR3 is CASSFRTSGTYEQYF. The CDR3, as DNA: TGTGCCAGCAGTTTCCGGACTAGCGGGACCTACGAGCAGTACTTC.

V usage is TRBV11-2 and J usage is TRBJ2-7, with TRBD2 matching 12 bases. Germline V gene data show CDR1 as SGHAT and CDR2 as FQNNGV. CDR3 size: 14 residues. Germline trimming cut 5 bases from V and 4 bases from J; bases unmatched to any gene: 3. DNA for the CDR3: TGTGCCAGCAGCCCCGGGACTAGCGGGTACGAGCAGTACTTC. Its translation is CASSPGTSGYEQYF.

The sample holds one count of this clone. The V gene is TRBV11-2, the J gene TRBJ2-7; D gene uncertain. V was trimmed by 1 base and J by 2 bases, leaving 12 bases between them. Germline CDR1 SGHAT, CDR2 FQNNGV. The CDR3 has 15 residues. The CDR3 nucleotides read TGTGCCAGCAGCTTAGCGGTAAAGCCTACCTACGAGCAGTACTTC. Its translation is CASSLAVKPTYEQYF.

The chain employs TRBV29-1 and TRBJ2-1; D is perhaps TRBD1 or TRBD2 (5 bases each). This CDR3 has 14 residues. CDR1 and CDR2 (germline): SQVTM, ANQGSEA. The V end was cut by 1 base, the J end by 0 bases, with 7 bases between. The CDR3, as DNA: TGCAGCGTTGAAGTGAGGGGCTCCTACAATGAGCAGTTCTTC. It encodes CSVEVRGSYNEQFF.

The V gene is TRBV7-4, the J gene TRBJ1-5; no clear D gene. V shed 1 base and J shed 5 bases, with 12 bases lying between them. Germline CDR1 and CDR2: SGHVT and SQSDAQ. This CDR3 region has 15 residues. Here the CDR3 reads CASSLDRARHQPQHF. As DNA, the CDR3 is TGTGCCAGCAGCTTAGATAGGGCCAGGCATCAGCCCCAGCATTTT.

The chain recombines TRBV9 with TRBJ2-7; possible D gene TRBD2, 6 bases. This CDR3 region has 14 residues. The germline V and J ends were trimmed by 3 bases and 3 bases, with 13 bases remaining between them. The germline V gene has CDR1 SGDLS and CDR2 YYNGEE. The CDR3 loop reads CASSAGSGYYEQYF. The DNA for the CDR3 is TGTGCCAGCAGCGCCGGTAGCGGATACTACGAGCAGTACTTC.

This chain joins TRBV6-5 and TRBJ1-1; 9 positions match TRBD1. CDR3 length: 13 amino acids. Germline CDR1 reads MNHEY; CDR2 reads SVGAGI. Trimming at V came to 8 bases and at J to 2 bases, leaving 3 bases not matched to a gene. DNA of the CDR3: TGTGCCAGCGGACAGGGGACAAACACTGAAGCTTTCTTT. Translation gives CASGQGTNTEAFF.

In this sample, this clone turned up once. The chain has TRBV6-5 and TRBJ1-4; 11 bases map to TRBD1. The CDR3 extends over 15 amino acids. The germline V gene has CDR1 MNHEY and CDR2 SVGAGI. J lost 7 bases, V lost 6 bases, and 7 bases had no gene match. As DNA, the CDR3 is TGTGCCAGCAGGACTACCGGGACAGGGGGTGAAAAACTGTTTTTT. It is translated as CASRTTGTGGEKLFF.

The CDR3 DNA reads TGTGCCAGCAGGACAACCGGGACAGGGGGCGGCGAGCAGTACTTC. Protein sequence: CASRTTGTGGGEQYF. The rearrangement links TRBV28 to TRBJ2-7; 12 bases match TRBD1. Germline CDR1 MDHEN, CDR2 SYDVKM. CDR3 length: 15 amino acids. V dropped 6 bases and J dropped 6; count of bases not matched to a gene: 9.

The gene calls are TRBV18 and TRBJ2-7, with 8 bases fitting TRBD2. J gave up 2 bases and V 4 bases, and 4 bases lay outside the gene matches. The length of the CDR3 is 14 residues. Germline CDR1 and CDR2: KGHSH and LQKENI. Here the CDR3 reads CASSLGLAPYEQYF. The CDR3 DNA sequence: TGTGCCAGCTCACTCGGACTAGCCCCCTACGAGCAGTACTTC.

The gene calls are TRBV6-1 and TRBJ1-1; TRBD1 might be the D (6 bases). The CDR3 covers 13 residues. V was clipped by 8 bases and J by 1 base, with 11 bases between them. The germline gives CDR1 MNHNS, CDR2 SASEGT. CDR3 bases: TGTGCCAGCGCCTGGGGGGCGAACACTGAAGCTTTCTTT. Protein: CASAWGANTEAFF.